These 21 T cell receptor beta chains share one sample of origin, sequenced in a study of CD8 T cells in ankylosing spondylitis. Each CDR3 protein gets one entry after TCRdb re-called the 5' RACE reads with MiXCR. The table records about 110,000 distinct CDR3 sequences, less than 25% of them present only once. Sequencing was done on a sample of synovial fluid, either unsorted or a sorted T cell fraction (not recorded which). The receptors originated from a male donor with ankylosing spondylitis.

The CDR3 is CASSSGTGVYGYTF. In DNA form, the CDR3 reads TGTGCCAGCAGTTCCGGGACAGGGGTGTATGGCTACACCTTC. The chain links TRBV5-5 to TRBJ1-2; 10 positions agree with TRBD1. The CDR3 has 14 residues. V lost 5 bases, J lost 5 bases, and 6 bases stayed unmatched. The germline gives CDR1 SGHKS, CDR2 YYEKEE (reference sequence).

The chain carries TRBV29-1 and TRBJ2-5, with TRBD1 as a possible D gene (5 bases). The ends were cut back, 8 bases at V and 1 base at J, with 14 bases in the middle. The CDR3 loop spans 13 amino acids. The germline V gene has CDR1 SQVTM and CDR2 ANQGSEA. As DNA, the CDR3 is TGCAGCTTCAGACAGCCGGTCCAAGAGACCCAGTACTTC. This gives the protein CSFRQPVQETQYF.

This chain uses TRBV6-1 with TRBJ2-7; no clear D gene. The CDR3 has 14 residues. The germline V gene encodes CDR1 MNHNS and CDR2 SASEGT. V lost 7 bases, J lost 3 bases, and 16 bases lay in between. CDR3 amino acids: CASTGSSWGYEQYF. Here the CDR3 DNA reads TGTGCCAGCACCGGATCAAGCTGGGGCTACGAGCAGTACTTC.

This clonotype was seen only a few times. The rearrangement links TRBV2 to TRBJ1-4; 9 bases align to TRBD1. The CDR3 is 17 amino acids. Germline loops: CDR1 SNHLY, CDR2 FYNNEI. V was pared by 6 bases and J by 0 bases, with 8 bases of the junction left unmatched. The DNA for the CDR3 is TGTGCCAGCAGCCATGGGACAGGGTTAGCAACTAATGAAAAACTGTTTTTT. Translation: CASSHGTGLATNEKLFF.

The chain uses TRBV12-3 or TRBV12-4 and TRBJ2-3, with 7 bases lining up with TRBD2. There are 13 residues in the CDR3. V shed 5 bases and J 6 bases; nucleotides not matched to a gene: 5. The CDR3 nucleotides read TGTGCCAGCAGTCCTACCGGGGGGGATACGCAGTATTTT. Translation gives CASSPTGGDTQYF.

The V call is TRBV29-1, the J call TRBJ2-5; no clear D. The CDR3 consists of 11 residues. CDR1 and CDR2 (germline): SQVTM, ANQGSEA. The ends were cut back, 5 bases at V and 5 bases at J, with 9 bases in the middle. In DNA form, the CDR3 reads TGCAGCGTTTGGAGTGGGGAGACCCAGTACTTC. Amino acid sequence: CSVWSGETQYF.

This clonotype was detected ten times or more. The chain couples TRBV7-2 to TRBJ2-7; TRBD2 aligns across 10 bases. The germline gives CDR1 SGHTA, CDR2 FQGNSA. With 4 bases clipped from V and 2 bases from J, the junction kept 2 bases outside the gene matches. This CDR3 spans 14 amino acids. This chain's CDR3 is CASSSLAGTYEQYF. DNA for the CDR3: TGTGCCAGCAGCTCACTAGCGGGAACCTACGAGCAGTACTTC.

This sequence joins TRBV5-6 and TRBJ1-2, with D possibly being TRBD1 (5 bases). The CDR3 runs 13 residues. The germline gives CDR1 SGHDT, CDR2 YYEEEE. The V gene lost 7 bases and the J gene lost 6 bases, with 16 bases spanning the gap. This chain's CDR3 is CASRGYTTHGYTF. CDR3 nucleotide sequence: TGTGCCAGCCGGGGGTACACGACTCATGGCTACACCTTC.

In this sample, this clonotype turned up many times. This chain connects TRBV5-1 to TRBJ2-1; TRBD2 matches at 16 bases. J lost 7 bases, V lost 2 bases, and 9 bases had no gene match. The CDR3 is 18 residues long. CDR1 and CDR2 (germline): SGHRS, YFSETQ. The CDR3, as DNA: TGCGCCAGCAGCTTAGGGACTAGCGGGAGGGTAAAGAAGAATGAGCAGTTCTTC. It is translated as CASSLGTSGRVKKNEQFF.

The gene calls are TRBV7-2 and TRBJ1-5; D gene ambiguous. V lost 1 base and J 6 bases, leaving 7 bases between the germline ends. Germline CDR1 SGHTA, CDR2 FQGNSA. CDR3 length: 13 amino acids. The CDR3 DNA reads TGTGCCAGCAGCTTAGGGTGGGGTCAGCCCCAGCATTTT. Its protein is CASSLGWGQPQHF.

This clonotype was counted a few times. The CDR3 reads CSARAETRSGANVLTF. The CDR3 bases are TGCAGTGCCAGGGCTGAGACCCGCTCTGGGGCCAACGTCCTGACTTTC. This chain joins TRBV20-1 and TRBJ2-6; possibly TRBD1 for D (5 bases). This CDR3 contains 16 residues. Germline V lookup: CDR1 DFQATT, CDR2 SNEGSKA (reference sequence). Deletions cut 6 bases from V and 0 bases from J, with 15 bases between.

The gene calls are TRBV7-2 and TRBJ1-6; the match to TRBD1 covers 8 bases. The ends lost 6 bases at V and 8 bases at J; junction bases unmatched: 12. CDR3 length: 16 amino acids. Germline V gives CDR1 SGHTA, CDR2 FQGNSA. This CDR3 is CASRILTGTGDSPLHF. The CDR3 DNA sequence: TGTGCCAGCAGGATCCTTACCGGGACAGGTGATTCACCCCTCCACTTT.

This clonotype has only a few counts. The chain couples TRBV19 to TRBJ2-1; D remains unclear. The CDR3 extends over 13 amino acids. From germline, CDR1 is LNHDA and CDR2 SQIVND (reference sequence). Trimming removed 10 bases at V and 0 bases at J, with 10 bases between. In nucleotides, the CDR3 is TGTGCCACCCATCCGAGCTCCTACAATGAGCAGTTCTTC. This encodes CATHPSSYNEQFF.

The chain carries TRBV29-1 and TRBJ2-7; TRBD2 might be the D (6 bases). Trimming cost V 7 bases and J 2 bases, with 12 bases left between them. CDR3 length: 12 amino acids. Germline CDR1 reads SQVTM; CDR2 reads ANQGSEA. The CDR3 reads CSGRDSTYEQYF. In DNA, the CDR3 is TGCAGCGGGCGGGACTCAACCTACGAGCAGTACTTC.

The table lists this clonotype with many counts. Here the CDR3 DNA reads TGCGCCAGCAGCTTAAAGGACAATGAGCAGTTCTTC. This codes for CASSLKDNEQFF. The chain recombines TRBV5-1 with TRBJ2-1; D is ambiguous. This CDR3 is built from 12 residues. The germline CDR1 and CDR2 sequences are SGHRS and YFSETQ. Trimming left V 2 bases short and J 5 bases short, with 5 bases between.

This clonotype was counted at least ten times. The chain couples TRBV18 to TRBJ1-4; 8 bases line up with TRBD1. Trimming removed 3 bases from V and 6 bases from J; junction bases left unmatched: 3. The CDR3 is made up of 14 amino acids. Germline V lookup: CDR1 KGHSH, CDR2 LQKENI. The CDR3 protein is CASSPTTGDEKLFF. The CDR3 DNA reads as TGTGCCAGCTCACCCACGACAGGGGATGAAAAACTGTTTTTT.

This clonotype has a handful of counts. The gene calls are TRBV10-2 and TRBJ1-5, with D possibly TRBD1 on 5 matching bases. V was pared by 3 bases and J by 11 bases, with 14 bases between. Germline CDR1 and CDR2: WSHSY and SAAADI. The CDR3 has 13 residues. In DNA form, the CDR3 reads TGCGCCAGCAGTGAACCCCAGCGAGGGGCCCAGCATTTT. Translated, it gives CASSEPQRGAQHF.

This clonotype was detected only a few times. DNA of the CDR3: TGTGCCAGCAGCTTGTACTATGATCTAGCCAAAAACATTCAGTACTTC. Protein sequence: CASSLYYDLAKNIQYF. J is TRBJ2-4 and V is TRBV7-2; D gene ambiguous. The V end was cut by 3 bases, the J end by 0 bases, with 12 bases between. Germline assignment: CDR1 SGHTA and CDR2 FQGNSA. The CDR3 spans 16 residues.

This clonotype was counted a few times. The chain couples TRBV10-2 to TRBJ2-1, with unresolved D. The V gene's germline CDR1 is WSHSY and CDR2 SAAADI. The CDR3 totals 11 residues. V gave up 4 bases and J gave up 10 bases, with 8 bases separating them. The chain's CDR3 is CASSAITEQFF. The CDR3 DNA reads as TGCGCCAGCAGTGCCATAACAGAGCAGTTCTTC.

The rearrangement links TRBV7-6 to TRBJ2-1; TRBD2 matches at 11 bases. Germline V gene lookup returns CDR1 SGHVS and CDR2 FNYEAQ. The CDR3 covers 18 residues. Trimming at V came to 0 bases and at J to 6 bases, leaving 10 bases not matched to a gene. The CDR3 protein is CASSLATSGMGRSNEQFF. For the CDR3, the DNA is TGTGCCAGCAGCTTAGCGACTAGCGGGATGGGTAGAAGCAATGAGCAGTTCTTC. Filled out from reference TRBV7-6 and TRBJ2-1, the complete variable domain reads GAGVSQSPRYKVTKRGQDVALRCDPISGHVSLYWYRQALGQGPEFLTYFNYEAQQDKSGLPNDRFSAERPEGSISTLTIQRTEQRDSAMYRCASSLATSGMGRSNEQFFGPGTRLTVL.

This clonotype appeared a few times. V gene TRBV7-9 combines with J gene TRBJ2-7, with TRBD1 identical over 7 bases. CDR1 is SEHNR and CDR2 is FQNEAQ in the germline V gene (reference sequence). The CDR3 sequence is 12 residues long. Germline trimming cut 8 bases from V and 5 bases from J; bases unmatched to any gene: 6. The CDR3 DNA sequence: TGTGCCAGCGGAATACAGGGGAACGAGCAGTACTTC. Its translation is CASGIQGNEQYF.